This is a list of T cell receptor beta chains from one sample in a study of OX40 agonist ivuxolimab in advanced cancers. Assay: immunoSEQ multiplex PCR; the TCRdb copy retains only in-frame clones and omits some. The table shows some 87,000 clones, with about 88% occurring only once. Sequences were derived from CD4+ or CD8+ T cells sorted from blood, sampled in a trial of the OX40 agonist ivuxolimab. Source of these receptors: an adult with an advanced solid tumor such as melanoma, head and neck, liver or kidney cancer. Both conserved end residues are part of each CDR3. The D gene is left open where the match is weak. Only some rows state a clone size, as once, few, many or a class for expanded clones.

abundance	v_gene	d_gene	j_gene	CDR3aa	CDR3nt
.	TRBV7-2	.	TRBJ2-6	CASSLGGGSGANVLTF	TGTGCCAGCAGCCTAGGAGGGGGCTCTGGGGCCAACGTCCTGACTTTC
once	TRBV18	.	TRBJ2-3	CASSPSLIARETTDTQYF	TGTGCCAGCTCACCAAGCTTAATCGCCAGGGAGACCACAGATACGCAGTATTTT
.	TRBV4-1	TRBD2	TRBJ2-3	CASSQDRNSGTDTQYF	TGCGCCAGCAGCCAAGATAGGAATAGCGGGACAGATACGCAGTATTTT
.	TRBV7-2	.	TRBJ1-1	CASSNTEAFF	TGTGCCAGCAGCAACACTGAAGCTTTCTTT
.	TRBV29-1	TRBD1	TRBJ2-7	CSAIGQGVNSYEQYF	TGCAGCGCGATAGGACAGGGGGTCAACTCCTACGAGCAGTACTTC
.	TRBV15	TRBD1	TRBJ1-2	CATSRDQGASDGYTF	TGTGCCACCAGCAGAGATCAGGGGGCGAGTGATGGCTACACCTTC
.	TRBV19	.	TRBJ1-5	CASRSGASGSLPQHF	TGTGCCAGTAGGTCCGGGGCGTCCGGGTCGCTGCCCCAGCATTTT
.	TRBV11-3	TRBD2	TRBJ2-1	CASSRETSGSPNEQFF	TGTGCCAGCAGCCGCGAGACTAGCGGGAGTCCCAATGAGCAGTTCTTC
once	TRBV6-5	.	TRBJ1-2	CASSALGVYGYTF	TGTGCCAGCAGTGCCCTCGGGGTCTATGGCTACACCTTC
.	TRBV5-1	.	TRBJ1-5	CASSLDSNQPQHF	TGCGCCAGCAGCTTAGATAGCAATCAGCCCCAGCATTTT
.	TRBV11-2	.	TRBJ2-7	CASSSGARDPIEQYF	TGTGCCAGCAGCTCAGGGGCCCGGGATCCCATCGAGCAGTACTTC
once	TRBV7-3	.	TRBJ2-2	CASSFLANTGELFF	TGTGCCAGCAGCTTTCTCGCGAACACCGGGGAGCTGTTTTTT
.	TRBV15	TRBD1	TRBJ1-1	CATSRGGRQGFTEAFF	TGTGCCACCAGCAGAGGGGGGCGACAGGGCTTCACTGAAGCTTTCTTT
.	TRBV6-5	.	TRBJ1-5	CASSENTNQPQHF	TGTGCCAGCAGTGAAAACACCAATCAGCCCCAGCATTTT
few	TRBV30	.	TRBJ2-1	CAWSVHGNEQFF	TGTGCCTGGAGTGTACATGGGAATGAGCAGTTCTTC
.	TRBV9	TRBD1	TRBJ2-5	CASSTRTGATQETQYF	TGTGCCAGCAGCACGCGGACAGGGGCAACCCAAGAGACCCAGTACTTC
few	TRBV5-1	.	TRBJ1-1	CASSPLAGTEAFF	TGCGCCAGCAGCCCCCTAGCAGGCACTGAAGCTTTCTTT
.	TRBV2	.	TRBJ2-5	CASSTEYQETQYF	TGTGCCAGCAGCACAGAGTACCAAGAGACCCAGTACTTC
.	TRBV6-6	.	TRBJ2-4	CASSSAGSQNIQYF	TGTGCCAGCAGCAGCGCCGGTAGCCAAAACATTCAGTACTTC
.	TRBV5-6	.	TRBJ2-7	CASSWGDKFGEQYF	TGTGCCAGCAGCTGGGGGGACAAGTTCGGCGAGCAGTACTTC
.	TRBV6-1	.	TRBJ2-1	CASSVTYNEQFF	TGTGCCAGCAGTGTCACCTACAATGAGCAGTTCTTC
.	TRBV5-6	TRBD2	TRBJ2-5	CASSFGLAGGRLGETQYF	TGTGCCAGCAGCTTCGGACTAGCGGGAGGGCGGTTAGGAGAGACCCAGTACTTC
.	TRBV27	.	TRBJ2-7	CASSLKGQGPPTYEQYF	TGTGCCAGCAGTTTAAAGGGGCAGGGGCCCCCTACCTACGAGCAGTACTTC
few	TRBV28	TRBD1	TRBJ2-7	CASSMDRVSYEQYF	TGTGCCAGCAGCATGGACAGGGTGTCGTACGAGCAGTACTTC
.	TRBV19	.	TRBJ1-1	CASSPRGRDGRVAFF	TGTGCCAGTAGTCCCCGGGGCAGGGATGGAAGGGTCGCTTTCTTT
.	TRBV6-1	.	TRBJ1-1	CASRAQVLNTEAFF	TGTGCCAGCAGAGCTCAGGTTTTGAACACTGAAGCTTTCTTT
.	TRBV14	.	TRBJ1-2	CASSQGLAGAGYGYTF	TGTGCCAGCAGCCAAGGATTGGCGGGGGCTGGGTATGGCTACACCTTC
.	TRBV5-1	.	TRBJ1-4	CASSLWGTGGEKLFF	TGCGCCAGCAGCTTGTGGGGGACGGGGGGTGAAAAACTGTTTTTT
.	TRBV28	.	TRBJ2-1	CASSPTIAAYNEQFF	TGTGCCAGCAGCCCGACTATAGCGGCCTACAATGAGCAGTTCTTC
once	TRBV5-1	.	TRBJ2-1	CASSLGRAGNEQFF	TGCGCCAGCAGCTTGGGTCGGGCCGGCAATGAGCAGTTCTTC
once	TRBV2	.	TRBJ1-1	CASRLGPLNTEAFF	TGTGCCAGCAGGTTAGGACCGCTGAACACTGAAGCTTTCTTT
.	TRBV5-4	.	TRBJ2-3	CASSLYRDTQYF	TGTGCCAGCAGCTTGTATCGGGATACGCAGTATTTT
.	TRBV19	TRBD1	TRBJ2-5	CASSPSGTGQETQYF	TGTGCCAGTAGTCCCTCCGGGACAGGCCAAGAGACCCAGTACTTC
.	TRBV30	TRBD2	TRBJ2-5	CAWGLARLQETQYF	TGTGCCTGGGGACTAGCGAGATTACAAGAGACCCAGTACTTC
once	TRBV19	TRBD1	TRBJ1-5	CASSPDRGNQPQHF	TGTGCCAGTAGCCCAGACAGGGGCAATCAGCCCCAGCATTTT
.	TRBV6-1	TRBD1	TRBJ2-2	CASNDRENTGELFF	TGTGCCAGCAATGACAGGGAGAATACCGGGGAGCTGTTTTTT
.	TRBV30	.	TRBJ1-1	CASRGGGTEAFF	TGTGCCTCCCGGGGGGGCGGCACTGAAGCTTTCTTT
.	TRBV18	.	TRBJ2-7	CASSPRTRSYEQYF	TGTGCCAGCTCACCACGTACTAGGAGCTACGAGCAGTACTTC
.	TRBV6-1	.	TRBJ1-5	CASSHGGNQPQHF	TGTGCCAGCAGTCACGGCGGCAATCAGCCCCAACATTTT
.	TRBV5-4	TRBD1	TRBJ2-1	CASSLLQGNSNEQFF	TGTGCCAGCAGCTTGTTACAGGGGAATTCGAATGAGCAGTTCTTC
.	TRBV18	TRBD2	TRBJ2-5	CASSPPASGGETQYF	TGTGCCAGCTCACCACCGGCTAGCGGGGGGGAGACCCAGTACTTC
.	TRBV29-1	TRBD2	TRBJ2-3	CSAPLAGDPDTQYF	TGCAGCGCTCCACTAGCGGGAGACCCAGATACGCAGTATTTT
.	TRBV30	.	TRBJ2-2	CACLGDFSTGELFF	TGTGCCTGTCTAGGGGACTTCTCCACCGGGGAGCTGTTTTTT
.	TRBV28	.	TRBJ1-1	CASSFTVNTEAFF	TGTGCCAGCAGTTTTACCGTGAACACTGAAGCTTTCTTT
.	TRBV5-4	.	TRBJ2-6	CASSPTGSGANVLTF	TGTGCCAGCAGCCCCACAGGATCGGGGGCCAACGTCCTGACTTTC
.	TRBV6-5	TRBD1	TRBJ2-1	CASSSVGTEYNEQFF	TGTGCCAGCAGTTCCGTGGGGACAGAGTACAATGAGCAGTTCTTC